This T cell receptor (beta chain) was profiled in a study of blood T cells in healthy people across ages (dated by TCRdb to the mid-2010s). Regarding the study in general: Template switching captured roughly one uniquely barcoded TCR beta cDNA molecule per two T cells in model experiments. For two donors (one aged 18 to 30 and one aged 80 or older), the study analyzed two additional independent replicas of 1 million unique cDNA reads from the same blood draw. The donors were divided into four age groups: young (average roughly 17 years), middle-aged (approximately 39), aged (around 59) and long-lived (roughly 88). The study measured age-related changes in TCR beta repertoire diversity using deep sequencing normalized with unique cDNA molecular identifiers.

The roughly 38 donors, aged about 6 to 100 years, were systemically healthy Caucasian individuals from Russia. Each donor gave about 9.2 milliliters of peripheral blood, drawn into EDTA-treated Vacutainer tubes. Ficoll-Paque density-gradient centrifugation was used to isolate PBMCs, with at least 7 million per sample. Trizol reagent was used to extract total RNA from PBMCs, with at least 6 micrograms per sample. For every donor, an aliquot of PBMCs went through flow cytometry to measure the percentages of naive CD45RAhigh/CD27high T cells. Summary of the overall study and its limitations: Compared with the aged group, more naive CD4+ T cells, fewer expanded clones and increased TCR diversity were shown by the long-lived group, suggesting age selection. As age increased, observed TCR beta diversity per million T cells dropped in a roughly linear way, and a significant reduction was already evident by age around 41. Estimates of total diversity based on one million sequenced T cells were regarded as lower bounds and as underestimates. Observed TCR beta diversity correlated strongly with the percentage of naive T cells measured by flow cytometry. Since profiling was done on bulk unsorted PBMCs, naive and antigen-experienced compartments could not be conclusively compared. The CMV infection status of donors was not known, potentially confounding age-related changes in expanded clonotypes.

To note about this clonotype: No antigen is known for it. Per-nucleotide qualities are absent, and no much larger clonotype sits a single base away.

After removal of 6 bases from V and 8 bases from J, the junction retains 16 bases not matched to a gene. Including the terminal cysteine and phenylalanine, the CDR3 comprises 16 residues. Kept here is only the CDR3 DNA, which spans 48 bases and is read in frame from base 1. Library method: 5' RACE. The reads were generated on an Illumina HiSeq 2500. A second roughly 6 to 11 cycle PCR used a sample-barcoded 5' primer and a J-beta primer mix. Each TCR beta cDNA molecule received a unique molecular identifier from a template-switch 5' adaptor carrying 12 random nucleotides. At least 2.5 million CDR3-containing paired-end reads were obtained from each sample. First-strand cDNA was synthesized from all RNA with the Mint cDNA synthesis kit, primed by a TRBC-specific oligonucleotide. All cDNA was treated with uracil-DNA glycosylase and then went through a first 18-cycle PCR with the universal primers M1SS and BC2_uni_R. In the original analysis: Normalization of each sample was performed by random selection of 1 million high-quality reads, each carrying a distinct molecular identifier. Instead of being binned into consensus sequences, reads that shared molecular identifiers were thrown out. MiTCR, with a Q25 quality threshold and the strictest error-elimination algorithm, was used for CDR3 identification, clonotype clustering and error correction. A nonparametric unseen species model with Euler transformation was used to estimate a lower bound on total TCR beta diversity. The raw public reads went through TCRdb reprocessing: fastp at Q25, MiXCR clone calling, in-frame beta chains kept. Each entry merges the rows of one CDR3 protein and shows their most common DNA and genes. These V and J calls are TCRdb output, not the study's own analysis. The sample table contains more than 500,000 distinct CDR3 sequences; only one count was recorded for roughly a quarter of them. The top ten hold roughly 3.5% of the sample.

This sample was shared with a second study, whose subject was T cells of mothers and their children. In that second paper, the authors write: Donors were nine systemically healthy Caucasian individuals: three mothers and their six children. cDNA synthesis consumed the entire amount of extracted RNA, loaded at approximately 1.5 ug RNA in each 15 ul reaction. In the second PCR, sample barcodes and 2-4 random nucleotides were introduced via the M1S primer. Each mother yielded over 9 million TCR beta CDR3 reads and each child 3 million to 3.5 million reads. TCR recombination output is similarly shaped by thymic selection in related and unrelated pairs, with a minor effect exerted by inherited differences. Related mother-child pairs always showed normalized repertoire overlap that was slightly higher than in unrelated mother-child pairs, though the difference was never significant. No persistent microchimeric T cell clones were found, with a detection sensitivity of approximately 95 clones per million clonotypes. In the study, deep NGS was used to compare the TCR beta repertoires of mothers and children, and features distinguishing related mother-child pairs from unrelated individuals were sought. On average, the children were approximately 11 +/- 4 years old, while the mothers were about 38 +/- 4 years old. After adapters were ligated using NEBNext reagents, the libraries underwent 100+100 nt paired-end sequencing on an Illumina HiSeq 2000. To avoid cross-contamination, the mother libraries and the child libraries were prepared a month apart and sequenced in separate runs. For each donor, somewhere between about 450,000 and 2,100,000 distinct TCR beta clonotypes were identified. Naive TCR beta clonotypes were estimated from low-frequency clonotypes matched to each donor's FACS-determined naive share, without sorting.

The chain is made from TRBV12-3 or TRBV12-4 and TRBJ1-2, with 9 central nucleotides matching TRBD1. Material: blood. This receptor was taken from a boy aged 2 to 10 in good health. The bases read TGTGCCAGCAGAACACAGGGGGCCAGTGGTATGGGCGGCTACACCTTC. Translation gives CASRTQGASGMGGYTF.